These T cell receptor beta chains were read from a single sample in a study of human T cells and chemical hapten exposure. TCRdb reprocessed the RACE reads via MiXCR and lists one record per CDR3 protein. In the table there are about 380,000 distinct CDR3 sequences, roughly 4.6% of which are singletons. Sequencing was performed on whole blood, taken in connection with sensitization to the hapten diphenylcyclopropenone (DPC). These receptors came from a woman between 45 and 60 years old with alopecia areata. Some clones in this sample may be carry-over from other donors' samples. CDR3s include the opening cysteine and the closing phenylalanine or tryptophan.

J gene | V gene | CDR3 protein
TRBJ1-1 | TRBV7-9 | CASSLVRDRRDMNTEAFF
TRBJ1-4 | TRBV27 | CASSRDRGNNEKLFF
TRBJ1-2 | TRBV12-3/TRBV12-4 | CASSSTGLGGYTF
TRBJ2-7 | TRBV29-1 | CSVTGTGVNEQYF
TRBJ2-2 | TRBV28 | CASSLSGQGKTGELFF
TRBJ2-7 | TRBV4-3 | CASSQDSGSSREQYF
TRBJ2-3 | TRBV9 | CASTRAAFGGDTQYF
TRBJ2-5 | TRBV7-7 | CASSVDGVQETQYF
TRBJ2-5 | TRBV5-1 | CASSSGTSGKETQYF
TRBJ2-7 | TRBV28 | CASRNRAGYEQYF
TRBJ1-5 | TRBV6-2/TRBV6-3 | CASSSPSGRGNQPQHF
TRBJ1-1 | TRBV20-1 | CSARDRGRTEAFF
TRBJ2-1 | TRBV12-5 | CASGELWDRGSAGEQFF
TRBJ2-1 | TRBV6-1 | CASSERRGLAGVTYNEQFF
TRBJ2-1 | TRBV29-1 | CSVLEYYEQFF
TRBJ2-5 | TRBV4-3 | CASSQSPDRASGTQYF
TRBJ2-7 | TRBV27 | CASSSGLGGYEQYF
TRBJ2-3 | TRBV9 | CASSVDGGPTDTQYF
TRBJ1-6 | TRBV20-1 | CSARDLGRVGSPLHF